The 29 T cell receptor beta chains below come from one sample, sequenced in a study of shared clonotypes between healthy human individuals. This table comes from immunoSEQ multiplex PCR, and its TCRdb copy is limited to in-frame clones, with some not included. The data show under 600,000 clones, with 95% to 96% seen just once and about 0.064% held by the top ten. Sample: naive CD4+ T cells sorted from blood. Subset denoted: CD45RA+ positively selected. The receptor source for this set is a woman aged 25-40 years in good health.

The chain uses TRBV10-3 and TRBJ1-1; D might be TRBD1 (5 bases). There are 13 residues in the CDR3. V was pared by 5 bases and J by 3 bases, with 10 bases between. The germline V gene encodes CDR1 ENHRY and CDR2 SYGVKD. The CDR3 sequence: CAISSQEDTEAFF. In nucleotides, the CDR3 is TGTGCCATCAGTTCACAGGAGGACACTGAAGCTTTCTTT.

This clone was counted once. Other DNA sequences in the sample encode the same CDR3. This chain links TRBV20-1 with TRBJ2-7; D gene ambiguous. This CDR3 has 10 residues. Trimming shortened V by 1 base and J by 7 bases, and 5 bases separated the two germline ends. Germline V CDR1 and CDR2: DFQATT, SNEGSKA (reference sequence). CDR3 loop: CSARAREQYF. In DNA form, the CDR3 reads TGCAGTGCTAGAGCCCGGGAGCAGTACTTC.

The chain couples TRBV11-2 to TRBJ1-4; weak D call: TRBD1 (5 bases). The CDR3 is made up of 16 amino acids. The germline V gene has CDR1 SGHAT and CDR2 FQNNGV. V lost 5 bases and J 6 bases, leaving 19 bases between the germline ends. The DNA of the CDR3 is TGTGCCAGCAGCCAAGGGAGGACGGGGCGGCATGAAAAACTGTTTTTT. Its translation is CASSQGRTGRHEKLFF.

The chain links TRBV18 to TRBJ2-7, with TRBD1 as a possible D gene (5 bases). The CDR3 has 12 amino acids. Between the trimmed V and J ends, which lost 4 bases and 3 bases, there was a span of 7 bases. Germline CDR1 KGHSH, CDR2 LQKENI. The CDR3 coding sequence is TGTGCCAGCTCACTGACAGACTACGAGCAGTACTTC. Translation: CASSLTDYEQYF.

This clone showed up just once. The chain joins TRBV27 to TRBJ2-1; D possibly uses TRBD1 or TRBD2 (6 bases each). Trimming took off 4 bases at V and 10 bases at J, with 17 bases between the two ends. CDR3 length: 14 amino acids. Germline V gene sequence: CDR1 MNHEY, CDR2 SMNVEV (reference sequence). The DNA for the CDR3 is TGTGCCAGCAGTTCCACTATCGGGGGCCTCGAGCAGTTCTTC. This sequence encodes CASSSTIGGLEQFF.

The V call is TRBV11-2, the J call TRBJ2-2; D not certain. V gave up 3 bases and J gave up 2 bases, with 7 bases separating them. Germline-derived CDR1 and CDR2 are SGHAT and FQNNGV. This CDR3 is 14 amino acids long. The DNA of the CDR3 is TGTGCCAGCAGCTTCATGGGAAACACCGGGGAGCTGTTTTTT. Its translation is CASSFMGNTGELFF.

The genes are TRBV6-1 and TRBJ1-5, with D tentatively TRBD1 (6 bases). Deletions cut 8 bases from V and 5 bases from J, with 16 bases between. The CDR3 totals 14 residues. Germline assignment: CDR1 MNHNS and CDR2 SASEGT. The chain's CDR3 is CASATQGADQPQHF. The CDR3 bases are TGTGCCAGCGCGACACAGGGAGCTGATCAGCCCCAGCATTTT.

The chain combines TRBV6-5 with TRBJ2-7, with 9 bases identical to TRBD1. The CDR3 has 16 amino acids. V lost 2 bases to trimming and J lost 3 bases; unmatched junction nucleotides: 8. Germline loops: CDR1 MNHEY, CDR2 SVGAGI. CDR3 nucleotide sequence: TGTGCCAGCAGTTACCTTATTGGACAGGGGAGCTACGAGCAGTACTTC. The encoded protein is CASSYLIGQGSYEQYF.

The V and J genes are TRBV5-1 and TRBJ2-5; D is unclear. TRBJ2-7 explains the end of the DNA better; the J call may be wrong. The germline V gene encodes CDR1 SGHRS and CDR2 YFSETQ. This CDR3 comprises 11 residues. CDR3 sequence reads: CASSSIYEQYF. DNA of the CDR3: TGCGCCAGCAGCTCGATCTACGAGCAGTACTTC.

This chain links TRBV27 with TRBJ2-7, with D perhaps TRBD2 (6 bases). CDR3 length equals 14 residues. The V end was cut by 1 base, the J end by 3 bases, with 10 bases between. Germline V CDR1 and CDR2: MNHEY, SMNVEV (reference sequence). CDR3: CASSLYGSDYEQYF. In DNA, the CDR3 is TGTGCCAGCAGTTTATACGGGAGCGACTACGAGCAGTACTTC.

The V and J genes are TRBV5-1 and TRBJ1-5, with 7 nucleotides matching TRBD1. V was clipped by 0 bases and J by 7 bases; unmatched bases: 7. The germline CDR1 and CDR2 sequences are SGHRS and YFSETQ. This CDR3 is built from 15 residues. The CDR3 DNA follows: TGCGCCAGCAGCTTGGCTGCAGGGGGTGACCAGCCCCAGCATTTT. Its protein product is CASSLAAGGDQPQHF. Variable domain in full (rest from reference TRBV5-1 and TRBJ1-5): KAGVTQTPRYLIKTRGQQVTLSCSPISGHRSVSWYQQTPGQGLQFLFEYFSETQRNKGNFPGRFSGRQFSNSRSEMNVSTLELGDSALYLCASSLAAGGDQPQHFGDGTRLSIL.

As concerns this clone: Distinct nucleotide sequences in the sample also encode this CDR3. The chain combines TRBV2 with TRBJ2-7; perhaps TRBD2 as D (6 bases). The CDR3 length is 12 residues. V was clipped by 8 bases and J by 0 bases, with 8 bases between them. The germline CDR1 and CDR2 sequences are SNHLY and FYNNEI. The CDR3 loop is CASGRLSYEQYF. The CDR3 DNA sequence: TGTGCCAGCGGGAGGCTCTCCTACGAGCAGTACTTC.

This chain uses TRBV5-5 with TRBJ2-6; no clear D. Germline loops: CDR1 SGHKS, CDR2 YYEKEE (reference sequence). The CDR3 sequence is 13 residues long. V was pared by 5 bases and J by 0 bases, with 3 bases between. This CDR3 reads CASRSSGANVLTF. The CDR3 bases are TGTGCCAGCAGAAGCTCTGGGGCCAACGTCCTGACTTTC.

The chain links TRBV27 to TRBJ2-7, with D unclear. The CDR3 runs to 16 residues. Trimming took off 4 bases at V and 7 bases at J, with 23 bases between the two ends. Germline V lookup: CDR1 MNHEY, CDR2 SMNVEV (reference sequence). DNA for the CDR3: TGTGCCAGCAGTTCCTCCCGAAGACAAGTCCGCCGGGAGCAGTACTTC. Amino acid sequence: CASSSSRRQVRREQYF.

This chain connects TRBV7-9 to TRBJ2-4, with D maybe TRBD2 (6 bases). This CDR3 is built from 13 residues. Looked up from germline, CDR1 is SEHNR and CDR2 is FQNEAQ (reference sequence). Trimming removed 8 bases from V and 7 bases from J, with 15 bases in between. The CDR3 DNA follows: TGTGCCAGCCAGGAGACGGGGGAGAACATTCAGTACTTC. It translates to CASQETGENIQYF. Full variable domain (remainder filled in from reference TRBV7-9 and TRBJ2-4): DTGVSQNPRHKITKRGQNVTFRCDPISEHNRLYWYRQTLGQGPEFLTYFQNEAQLEKSRLLSDRFSAERPKGSFSTLEIQRTEQGDSAMYLCASQETGENIQYFGAGTRLSVL.

The rearrangement joins TRBV2 to TRBJ2-7, with 8 nucleotides matching TRBD2. This CDR3 spans 14 amino acids. Trimming cost V 7 bases and J 5 bases; bases outside gene matches: 10. Germline CDR1 SNHLY, CDR2 FYNNEI. The CDR3 DNA is TGTGCCAGCACTGACCCGGGAGGGGGAGACGAGCAGTACTTC. Encoded protein: CASTDPGGGDEQYF.

This clone was recorded only once. The V and J genes are TRBV30 and TRBJ2-6; TRBD1 matches 7 bases. V shed 4 bases and J 1 base; nucleotides not matched to a gene: 4. This CDR3 contains 15 residues. The germline V gene has CDR1 GTSNPN and CDR2 SVGIG (reference sequence). The CDR3 DNA reads TGTGCCTGGAATACAGGGGCTTCTGGGGCCAACGTCCTGACTTTC. Encoded protein: CAWNTGASGANVLTF. The full variable domain, in which reference TRBV30 and TRBJ2-6 provide the parts outside the CDR3, is SQTIHQWPATLVQPVGSPLSLECTVEGTSNPNLYWYRQAAGRGLQLLFYSVGIGQISSEVPQNLSASRPQDRQFILSSKKLLLSDSGFYLCAWNTGASGANVLTFGAGSRLTVL.

The chain combines TRBV29-1 with TRBJ2-7; the match to TRBD1 covers 8 bases. Germline CDR1 SQVTM, CDR2 ANQGSEA. With 2 bases clipped from V and 6 bases from J, the junction kept 9 bases outside the gene matches. There are 14 residues in the CDR3. As DNA, the CDR3 is TGCAGCGTTGAACGAGGTCAGGGGGCGGGCGAGCAGTACTTC. It encodes CSVERGQGAGEQYF.

CDR3 nucleotide sequence: TGTGCTAGTGCCCCTTTTAGCGGGAGCACCGGGGAGCTGTTTTTT. Protein: CASAPFSGSTGELFF. The chain combines TRBV12-5 with TRBJ2-2; 9 bases fit TRBD2. Germline CDR1 LGHNT, CDR2 FRNRAP. The CDR3 length is 15 residues. With V trimmed by 7 bases and J by 4 bases, 7 bases remained unmatched.

The V and J genes are TRBV5-4 and TRBJ2-3, with 7 bases identical to TRBD2. The ends lost 5 bases at V and 1 base at J; junction bases unmatched: 10. The CDR3 runs to 16 residues. Germline loops: CDR1 SGHNT, CDR2 YYREEE (reference sequence). The CDR3 sequence is CASRKWASGGTDTQYF. CDR3 coding DNA: TGTGCCAGCAGGAAGTGGGCTAGCGGAGGCACAGATACGCAGTATTTT.

This sequence joins TRBV27 and TRBJ2-7; 7 bases map to TRBD1. The germline CDR1 and CDR2 sequences are MNHEY and SMNVEV (reference sequence). The trim removed 3 bases at V and 0 bases at J, leaving 8 bases unmatched. This CDR3 spans 16 amino acids. The CDR3 bases are TGTGCCAGCAGTTTCGACAGGGAAACCCACTCCTACGAGCAGTACTTC. It codes for CASSFDRETHSYEQYF.

The rearrangement uses TRBV7-9 and TRBJ2-7, with D perhaps matching TRBD1 (5 bases). Between the trimmed V and J ends, which lost 3 bases and 1 base, there was a span of 10 bases. The CDR3 sequence is 14 residues long. The V gene's germline CDR1 is SEHNR and CDR2 FQNEAQ (reference sequence). The DNA of the CDR3 is TGTGCCAGCAGCTTGGAAGACAGTTCCTACGAGCAGTACTTC. Its protein product is CASSLEDSSYEQYF.

The chain joins TRBV5-6 to TRBJ1-4; TRBD1 is a possible D gene (6 bases). Germline CDR1 reads SGHDT; CDR2 reads YYEEEE. CDR3 length: 14 amino acids. V was pared by 1 base and J by 8 bases, with 12 bases between. The CDR3 reads CASSLTGIGEKLFF. In nucleotides, the CDR3 is TGTGCCAGCAGCTTGACAGGGATTGGAGAAAAACTGTTTTTT.

The chain uses TRBV18 and TRBJ1-2; D perhaps matches TRBD1 (6 bases). This CDR3 has 15 amino acids. The V gene lost 3 bases and the J gene lost 3 bases, with 14 bases spanning the gap. Germline CDR1 reads KGHSH; CDR2 reads LQKENI. This chain's CDR3 is CASSPGSRGDYGYTF. CDR3 nucleotide sequence: TGTGCCAGCTCACCGGGTTCCAGGGGAGACTATGGCTACACCTTC.

This chain joins TRBV20-1 and TRBJ1-1, with TRBD1 as a possible D gene (6 bases). The CDR3 is 11 residues long. The germline CDR1 and CDR2 sequences are DFQATT and SNEGSKA (reference sequence). V was clipped by 6 bases and J by 8 bases, with 13 bases between them. CDR3 bases: TGCAGTGCCAAGGATCAGGGGGAAGCTTTCTTT. Translation gives CSAKDQGEAFF.

This clone was seen a single time. The chain couples TRBV11-3 to TRBJ2-3; D gene uncertain. The ends were cut back, 4 bases at V and 4 bases at J, with 9 bases in the middle. This CDR3 has 13 residues. Germline-derived CDR1 and CDR2 are SGHNT and YENEEA. The CDR3 nucleotides read TGTGCCAGCAGCTGGGCCCGGGCAGATACGCAGTATTTT. Translating it yields CASSWARADTQYF.

Only a few counts were recorded for this clone. The chain recombines TRBV28 with TRBJ1-1; the D gene is possibly TRBD1 (6 bases). The germline V gene has CDR1 MDHEN and CDR2 SYDVKM. V lost 4 bases and J 2 bases, leaving 14 bases between the germline ends. There are 15 residues in the CDR3. The CDR3 reads CASSSRPGANTEAFF. The CDR3 nucleotides are TGTGCCAGCAGTTCTAGGCCAGGGGCTAACACTGAAGCTTTCTTT.

The V gene is TRBV11-2, the J gene TRBJ1-2; possible D gene TRBD1, 5 bases. This CDR3 comprises 12 residues. Germline V gene lookup returns CDR1 SGHAT and CDR2 FQNNGV. The V end lost 3 bases, the J end lost 8 bases, and 10 bases lay between the germline ends. The CDR3 reads CASSFRQGGYTF. CDR3 in DNA: TGTGCCAGCAGCTTTCGCCAGGGCGGCTACACCTTC.

This clone appeared a single time. V and J are TRBV13 and TRBJ1-4; 8 bases align to TRBD1. This CDR3 contains 15 residues. J lost 7 bases, V lost 2 bases, and 6 bases had no gene match. Per the germline V gene, CDR1 is PRHDT and CDR2 is FYEKMQ (reference sequence). DNA of the CDR3: TGTGCCAGCAGCTTATGGGCAGGGGGCCCTGAAAAACTGTTTTTT. Encoded protein: CASSLWAGGPEKLFF.